These 20 T cell receptor beta chains share one sample of origin, sequenced in a study of tumor-infiltrating lymphocytes in primary liver carcinoma. For each extraction, RNA and DNA were obtained together from approximately 20-30 mg of unsorted bulk tissue. A constant-region primer served to make TCR beta cDNA from about 0.5 ug total RNA. It was through three nested multiplex PCR rounds of slightly modified ARM-PCR that TCR beta libraries arose. Amplification in the first two PCR rounds was performed using TRBV1-TRBV30 forward primers and a C-beta reverse primer for approximately 10 cycles each. MiXCR, run by TCRdb on the multiplex PCR reads, gives a single entry per CDR3 protein. The sample lists fewer than 50,000 distinct CDR3 sequences, roughly 74% seen once, with about 37% in the top ten. The sequenced material came from tumor-adjacent normal liver tissue. The receptors stem from a woman younger than 45 with primary liver carcinoma and hepatitis B virus infection.

The chain couples TRBV5-6 to TRBJ2-3; D not certain. The J call may be incorrect, as the DNA end agrees better with TRBJ1-5. CDR3 length: 16 residues. Germline lookup yields CDR1 SGHDT and CDR2 YYEEEE. The DNA of the CDR3 is TGTGCCAGCAGCCAGACTAGCGGGCATATAGGAGATATGCAGCATTTT. This translates into CASSQTSGHIGDMQHF.

Details on this clonotype: Since the CDR3 does not end with the conserved phenylalanine or tryptophan, this likely comes from a read error. The chain links TRBV7-9 to TRBJ1-4; no firm D call. The CDR3 spans 15 residues. Germline V gene sequence: CDR1 SEHNR, CDR2 FQNEAQ (reference sequence). Trimming removed 2 bases at V and 1 base at J, with 8 bases between. The CDR3 DNA reads as TGTGCCAGCAGCTTACTCACAGTAACTAATGAAAAACTGTTTATT. It translates to CASSLLTVTNEKLFI.

CDR3 protein: CSATGEDRDCNEQYF. In DNA form, the CDR3 reads TGCAGCGCCACTGGGGAAGATAGGGATTGCAACGAGCAGTACTTC. The gene calls are TRBV29-1 and TRBJ2-7; D is ambiguous. CDR1 and CDR2 (germline): SQVTM, ANQGSEA. The ends were cut back, 7 bases at V and 5 bases at J, with 24 bases in the middle. This CDR3 region has 15 residues.

This clonotype occurred a few times. The chain couples TRBV6-6 to TRBJ1-3, with D uncertain. CDR1 is MNHNY and CDR2 is SVGAGI in the germline V gene (reference sequence). There are 13 residues in the CDR3. CDR3 sequence: CTCGWARGNTIYF. The CDR3 bases are TGTACCTGTGGATGGGCTCGCGGAAACACCATATATTTT.

In the case of this clonotype: The germline gene is not matched at one end of the junction; a read error may be the cause. The V and J genes are TRBV12-3 or TRBV12-4 and TRBJ2-7; D remains unclear. This CDR3 comprises 13 residues. CDR3 protein: CASSLQTFYKQYF. Here the CDR3 DNA reads TGTGCCAGTAGTTTACAAACTTTCTACAAGCAGTACTTC.

This sequence joins TRBV4-1 and TRBJ1-6; D call uncertain. The CDR3 is made up of 15 amino acids. Germline values: CDR1 MGHRA, CDR2 YSYEKL. V was shortened by 4 bases and J by 11 bases, with 18 bases between the two germline ends. The CDR3 DNA sequence: TGCGCCAGCAGCCCGGGGTTTGGCAGAGAGCCACCCCTCCACTTT. This codes for CASSPGFGREPPLHF.

The count of this clonotype is one. CDR3 residues: CSVTPNTSTQYF. The CDR3 nucleotides read TGCAGCGTCACGCCGAACACAAGTACGCAGTATTTT. The chain carries TRBV29-1 and TRBJ2-3; the D is unclear. The V and J ends lost 6 bases and 8 bases respectively, with 15 bases between them. The CDR3 spans 12 residues. Looked up from germline, CDR1 is SQVTM and CDR2 is ANQGSEA.

On this clonotype: A clone one base away is much larger, so this may be a read error. The CDR3 ends on some other residue instead of the conserved phenylalanine or tryptophan, so this is likely a read error. The chain links TRBV6-1 to TRBJ2-1; TRBD2 is a possible D gene (5 bases). The CDR3 covers 15 residues. Germline lookup yields CDR1 MNHNS and CDR2 SASEGT. The CDR3 DNA is TGTACCAGCCTACCCTCGGACGGGGAATACTATGAGCAGTTCCTC. Protein product: CTSLPSDGEYYEQFL.

Of note for this clonotype: The germline gene is not matched at one end of the junction; a read error may be the cause. The chain is built from TRBV4-3 and TRBJ2-1, with TRBD2 identical over 8 bases. The CDR3 totals 16 residues. Germline CDR1 reads LGHNA; CDR2 reads YSLEER. The CDR3 DNA is TGCGTCAGCAGCCAAGATGCGGGAGGCTCCTACAATGAGCAGTCCTTC. Amino acids: CVSSQDAGGSYNEQSF.

Concerning this clonotype itself: The CDR3 does not close with the conserved phenylalanine or tryptophan, likely indicating a read error. V is TRBV12-3 or TRBV12-4 and J is TRBJ2-5; TRBD2 matches 8 bases. CDR3 length: 17 amino acids. The V and J ends lost 5 bases and 2 bases, in that order; junction bases with no gene match: 13. In DNA, the CDR3 is TGTGCCAGCAGTCATATACCCATAGCGGGAATGCAAGAGACCCAGTACATC. The encoded protein is CASSHIPIAGMQETQYI.

A remark on this clonotype: The CDR3 does not end in the conserved phenylalanine or tryptophan, so this is likely a read error. V and J are TRBV6-1 and TRBJ2-1; 7 nucleotides align to TRBD2. The germline V gene encodes CDR1 MNHNS and CDR2 SASEGT. The CDR3 extends over 15 amino acids. The CDR3 here is CARSEFGGGEWEQFL. CDR3 bases: TGTGCCAGGAGTGAATTTGGCGGGGGTGAATGGGAGCAGTTCCTC.

Remarks on this clonotype: At one of its ends the junction is not consistent with the germline gene, which may arise from a read error. V usage is TRBV6-2 or TRBV6-3 and J usage is TRBJ2-3; tentative D call: TRBD2 (6 bases). The CDR3 loop spans 14 amino acids. Germline CDR1 is MNHEY and CDR2 is SVGEGT. Here the CDR3 reads CASSYSAARGTILF. The CDR3 DNA reads as TGTGCCAGCAGTTACTCGGCCGCGCGGGGCACTATTCTTTTT.

In the case of this clonotype: Germline is not matched at one junction end, which may reflect a read error. This chain connects TRBV12-3 or TRBV12-4 to TRBJ1-5; no clear D gene. The CDR3 runs to 13 residues. CDR3 residues: CASNLTGNQPKHF. CDR3 nucleotide sequence: TGTGCCAGCAATCTAACTGGGAATCAGCCCAAGCATTTT.

Notes on this clonotype: One end of the junction is discordant with germline, which a read error may explain. The chain is built from TRBV5-1 and TRBJ2-7, with D unclear. The V gene's germline CDR1 is SGHRS and CDR2 YFSETQ. CDR3 length: 13 amino acids. The chain's CDR3 is CANSWDKSYEQYF. The CDR3, as DNA: TGCGCCAACAGCTGGGATAAGTCCTACGAGCAGTACTTC. The full variable domain, completed using reference TRBV5-1 and TRBJ2-7, is KAGVTQTPRYLIKTRGQQVTLSCSPISGHRSVSWYQQTPGQGLQFLFEYFSETQRNKGNFPGRFSGRQFSNSRSEMNVSTLELGDSALYLCANSWDKSYEQYFGPGTRLTVT.

J is TRBJ1-1 and V is TRBV11-2; D is perhaps TRBD1 (6 bases). Per germline, CDR1 SGHAT and CDR2 FQNNGV. This CDR3 comprises 11 residues. The CDR3 region has the DNA TGTGTAAGCTGCCCCGGGACAGAAGCTTTCTTT. Its protein product is CVSCPGTEAFF.

About this clonotype itself: Germline is not matched at one junction end, which may reflect a read error. This rearrangement joins TRBV11-1 to TRBJ2-2, with a weak D call TRBD2 (5 bases). CDR1 SGHAT and CDR2 FQDESV come from the germline V gene (reference sequence). The CDR3 spans 16 residues. CDR3 nucleotide sequence: TGTGCCAGCAGCTTAGTGGGGTGTACGAACGCTGGGGAGCTATTTTTT. It yields the protein CASSLVGCTNAGELFF.

This clonotype was seen ten or more times. The chain uses TRBV11-3 and TRBJ2-1; D not resolved. The CDR3 loop spans 14 amino acids. CDR1 SGHNT and CDR2 YENEEA come from the germline V gene. V lost 0 bases to trimming and J lost 5 bases, with 8 bases between them. The CDR3 protein is CASSLDVSNNEQFF. The CDR3 nucleotides are TGTGCCAGCAGCTTAGACGTCTCGAACAATGAGCAGTTCTTC. Using reference TRBV11-3 and TRBJ2-1 for the parts outside the CDR3, the full variable domain is EAGVVQSPRYKIIEKKQPVAFWCNPISGHNTLYWYLQNLGQGPELLIRYENEEAVDDSQLPKDRFSAERLKGVDSTLKIQPAELGDSAVYLCASSLDVSNNEQFFGPGTRLTVL.

Note on this clonotype: A read error may account for a junction end that differs from germline. The chain employs TRBV4-2 and TRBJ1-2; D may be TRBD1 (5 bases). The germline CDR1 and CDR2 sequences are LGHNA and YNFKEQ. The CDR3 has 15 residues. DNA of the CDR3: TGCGCCAGCAGCCGAGATGCGGGGCGCGGGTGTGGCTACACCTTC. The encoded protein is CASSRDAGRGCGYTF.

The J gene is TRBJ2-1, the V gene TRBV4-1, with 7 bases fitting TRBD1. Trimming removed 0 bases from V and 7 bases from J; junction bases left unmatched: 9. The CDR3 sequence is 16 residues long. Looked up from germline, CDR1 is MGHRA and CDR2 is YSYEKL. CDR3 DNA sequence: TGCGCCAGCAGCCAAGACCCGGGACAGAGGGAGAATGAGCAGTTCTTC. Encoded protein: CASSQDPGQRENEQFF.

Comments on this clonotype: At one end the junction does not follow the germline gene, possibly because of a read error. V and J are TRBV11-2 and TRBJ2-5; D unclear. The CDR3 loop spans 17 amino acids. Germline V CDR1 and CDR2: SGHAT, FQNNGV. The DNA of the CDR3 is TGTGCCAGCAGCCACGGTGGAGTGGGTGGGTACCAAGAGAGCCAGTATTTC. It yields the protein CASSHGGVGGYQESQYF.